This T cell receptor (beta chain) originates from a study of shared clonotypes between healthy human individuals. Broader study findings: All-four-donor shared clonotypes had higher generation probabilities than non-shared clonotypes did.

Assay used: immunoSEQ multiplex PCR; TCRdb lists only in-frame clones, some missing. This sample has about 2.4 million clones, with 93% found just once. Details on this clone: What it recognizes is unknown.

This receptor was taken from a man aged 18 to 35 in good health. Some clones in this sample may be carry-over from other donors' samples. The sample consisted of naive CD4+ T cells from PBMCs. The sample's subset: CD45RA+ positively selected.

DNA of the CDR3: TGTGCCAGCAGCTTAGGGGTCGGCGGCGCAGAGACCCAGTACTTC. This sequence encodes CASSLGVGGAETQYF. This rearrangement joins TRBV11-1 to TRBJ2-5; D gene ambiguous. Between the trimmed V and J ends, which lost 1 base and 4 bases, there was a span of 13 bases. CDR3 length equals 15 residues. Germline V gene lookup returns CDR1 SGHAT and CDR2 FQDESV (reference sequence). The full variable domain, its missing parts supplied by reference TRBV11-1 and TRBJ2-5, is EAEVAQSPRYKITEKSQAVAFWCDPISGHATLYWYRQILGQGPELLVQFQDESVVDDSQLPKDRFSAERLKGVDSTLKIQPAELGDSAMYLCASSLGVGGAETQYFGPGTRLLVL.